These 3 T cell receptor beta chains came from one sample sequenced in a study of T cell repertoires in cytomegalovirus infection. TCRdb reprocessed the reads via MiXCR and lists one record per CDR3 protein. The sample holds under 150,000 distinct CDR3 sequences, over 30% seen once. These receptors' targets are unknown. This specimen consisted of CD8+ T cells from cultured PBMCs, obtained from culture after CMV antigen stimulation. All receptors derive from a human donor in good health (CMV status not recorded). Some clones in this sample may be carry-over from other donors' samples.

V is TRBV20-1 and J is TRBJ2-7; maybe TRBD1 (6 bases). CDR1 is DFQATT, CDR2 SNEGSKA, per germline (reference sequence). V was clipped by 2 bases and J by 3 bases, with 14 bases between them. This CDR3 contains 14 residues. CDR3 nucleotide sequence: TGCAGTGCTAGATCAGGGGCCGTCGACTACGAGCAGTACTTC. It codes for CSARSGAVDYEQYF.

In this sample, this clonotype turned up a few times. The chain recombines TRBV4-3 with TRBJ2-7; 7 bases line up with TRBD1. Germline assignment: CDR1 LGHNA and CDR2 YSLEER. V shed 5 bases, J shed 7 bases, and the junction held 14 bases outside the gene matches. The CDR3 totals 15 residues. CDR3 amino acids: CASSSHRGLLQEQYF. The CDR3 DNA is TGCGCCAGCAGCTCTCACAGGGGCCTCCTTCAGGAGCAGTACTTC.

The chain is built from TRBV4-3 and TRBJ2-3; D gene uncertain. The CDR3 spans 17 residues. Germline values: CDR1 LGHNA, CDR2 YSLEER. V lost 1 base and J 3 bases, leaving 17 bases between the germline ends. In DNA form, the CDR3 reads TGCGCCAGCAGCCAAGTGATAGGGTCACCCGCGACAGATACGCAGTATTTT. It specifies CASSQVIGSPATDTQYF.